The clone carrying this T cell receptor beta chain appeared many times. This sample stems from a study of T cells in Graves' hyperthyroidism and ophthalmopathy. Researchers amplified the TCR beta CDR3 regions from RNA transcripts. An initial round of RT-PCR targeting the TCR CDR3 relied on the HTBI primer set. TCRdb re-called the multiplex PCR reads with MiXCR, one entry per CDR3 protein. The sample includes 360,000 or so distinct CDR3 sequences, about a sixth of them seen just once. Diagnoses were established using clinical symptoms, serum thyroxine and TRAb, thyroid ultrasound and orbital computed tomography. Input material: blood. This sequence was found in a woman in her forties with Graves' ophthalmopathy.

In nucleotides, the CDR3 is TGTGCCAGCAGCTTAGAGGAGCGGAGGAACACCGGGGAGCTGTTTTTT. As protein: CASSLEERRNTGELFF. This chain uses TRBV11-1 with TRBJ2-2, with a weak D call TRBD2 (5 bases). V dropped 1 base and J dropped 1 base, with 10 bases sitting between them. The CDR3 is made up of 16 amino acids. Germline V gives CDR1 SGHAT, CDR2 FQDESV (reference sequence).